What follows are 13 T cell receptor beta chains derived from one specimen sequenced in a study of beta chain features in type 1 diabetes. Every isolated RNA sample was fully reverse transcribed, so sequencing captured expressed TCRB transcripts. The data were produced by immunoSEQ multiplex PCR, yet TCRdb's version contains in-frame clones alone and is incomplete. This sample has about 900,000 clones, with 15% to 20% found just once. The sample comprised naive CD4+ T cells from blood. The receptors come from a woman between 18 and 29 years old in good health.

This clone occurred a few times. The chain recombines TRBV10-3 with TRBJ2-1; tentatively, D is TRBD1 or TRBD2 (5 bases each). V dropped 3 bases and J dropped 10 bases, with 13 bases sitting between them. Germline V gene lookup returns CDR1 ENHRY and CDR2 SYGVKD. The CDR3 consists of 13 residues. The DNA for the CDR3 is TGTGCCATCAGTGACGGGGCTAGCCTGGAGCAGTTCTTC. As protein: CAISDGASLEQFF.

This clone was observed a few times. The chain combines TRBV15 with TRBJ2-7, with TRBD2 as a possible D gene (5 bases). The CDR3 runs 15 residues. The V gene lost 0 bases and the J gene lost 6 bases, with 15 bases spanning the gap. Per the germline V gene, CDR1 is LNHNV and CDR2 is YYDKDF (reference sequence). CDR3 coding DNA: TGTGCCACCAGCAGAGATCACTTGGGCCGGGGCGAGCAGTACTTC. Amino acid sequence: CATSRDHLGRGEQYF.

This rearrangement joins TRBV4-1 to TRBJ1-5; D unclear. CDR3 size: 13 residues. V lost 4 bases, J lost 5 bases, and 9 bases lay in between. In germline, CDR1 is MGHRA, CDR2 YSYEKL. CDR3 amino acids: CASSRQTDQPQHF. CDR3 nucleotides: TGCGCCAGCAGCCGCCAGACCGATCAGCCCCAGCATTTT.

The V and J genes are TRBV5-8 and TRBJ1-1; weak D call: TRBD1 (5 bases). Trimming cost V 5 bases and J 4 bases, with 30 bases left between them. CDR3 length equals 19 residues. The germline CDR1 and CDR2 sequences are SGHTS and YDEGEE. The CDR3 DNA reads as TGTGCCAGCAGATCAGTTTTTGACGCGGTGGGGCGGTTAGTCACTGAAGCTTTCTTT. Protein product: CASRSVFDAVGRLVTEAFF.

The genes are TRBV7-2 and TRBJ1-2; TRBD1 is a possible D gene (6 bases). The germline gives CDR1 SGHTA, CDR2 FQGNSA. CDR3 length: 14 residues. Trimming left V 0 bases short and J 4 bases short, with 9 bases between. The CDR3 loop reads CASSLAQGTYGYTF. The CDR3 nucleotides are TGTGCCAGCAGCTTAGCGCAGGGGACCTATGGCTACACCTTC.

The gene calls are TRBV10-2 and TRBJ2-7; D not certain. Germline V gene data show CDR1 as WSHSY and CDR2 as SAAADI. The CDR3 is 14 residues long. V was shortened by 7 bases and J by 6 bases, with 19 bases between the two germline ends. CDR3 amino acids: CASMVPYAPSEQYF. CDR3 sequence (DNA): TGCGCCAGCATGGTCCCTTACGCCCCCTCCGAGCAGTACTTC.

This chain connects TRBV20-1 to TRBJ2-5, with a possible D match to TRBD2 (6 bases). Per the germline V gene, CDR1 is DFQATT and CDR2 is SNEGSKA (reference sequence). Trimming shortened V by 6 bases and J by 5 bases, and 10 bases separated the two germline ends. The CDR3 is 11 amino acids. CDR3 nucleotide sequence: TGCAGTGCCCAGGAGGGTGAGACCCAGTACTTC. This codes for CSAQEGETQYF.

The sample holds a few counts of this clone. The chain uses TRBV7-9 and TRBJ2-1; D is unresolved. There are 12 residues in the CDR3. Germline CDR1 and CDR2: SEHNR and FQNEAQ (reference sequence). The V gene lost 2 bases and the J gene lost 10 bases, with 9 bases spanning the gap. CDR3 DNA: TGTGCCAGCAGCTTATTTGTGGGGGAGCAGTTCTTC. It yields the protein CASSLFVGEQFF.

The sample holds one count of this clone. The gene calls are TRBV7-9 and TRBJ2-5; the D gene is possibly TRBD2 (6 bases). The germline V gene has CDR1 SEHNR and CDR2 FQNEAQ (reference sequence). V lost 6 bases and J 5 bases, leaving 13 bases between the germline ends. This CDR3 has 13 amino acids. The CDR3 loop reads CASRTTSVETQYF. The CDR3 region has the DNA TGTGCCAGCAGGACGACTAGTGTGGAGACCCAGTACTTC.

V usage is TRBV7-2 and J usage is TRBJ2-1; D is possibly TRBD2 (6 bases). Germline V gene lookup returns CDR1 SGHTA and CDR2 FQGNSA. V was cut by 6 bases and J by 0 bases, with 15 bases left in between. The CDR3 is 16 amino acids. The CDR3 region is CASSRPGRSSYNEQFF. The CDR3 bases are TGTGCCAGCAGTCGACCCGGGAGAAGCTCCTACAATGAGCAGTTCTTC.

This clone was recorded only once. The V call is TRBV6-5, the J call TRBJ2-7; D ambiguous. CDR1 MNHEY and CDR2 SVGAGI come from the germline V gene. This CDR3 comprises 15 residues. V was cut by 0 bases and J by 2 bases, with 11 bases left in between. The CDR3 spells CASSYSTGSAYEQYF. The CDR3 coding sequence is TGTGCCAGCAGTTACTCGACTGGAAGCGCCTACGAGCAGTACTTC.

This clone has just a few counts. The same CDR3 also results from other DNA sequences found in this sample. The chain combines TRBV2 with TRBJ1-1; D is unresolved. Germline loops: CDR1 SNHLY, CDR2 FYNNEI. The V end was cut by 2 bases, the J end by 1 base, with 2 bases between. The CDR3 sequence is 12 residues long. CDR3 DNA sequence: TGTGCCAGCAGTGAACAGAACACTGAAGCTTTCTTT. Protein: CASSEQNTEAFF. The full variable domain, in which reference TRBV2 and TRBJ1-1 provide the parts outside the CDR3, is EPEVTQTPSHQVTQMGQEVILRCVPISNHLYFYWYRQILGQKVEFLVSFYNNEISEKSEIFDDQFSVERPDGSNFTLKIRSTKLEDSAMYFCASSEQNTEAFFGQGTRLTVV.

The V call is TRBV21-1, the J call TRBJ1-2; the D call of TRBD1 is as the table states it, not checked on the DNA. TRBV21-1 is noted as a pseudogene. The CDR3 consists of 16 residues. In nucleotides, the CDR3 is TGTGCCAGCAGCGGACGACAGGGGGAGAGGGCCTATGGCTACACCTTC. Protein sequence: CASSGRQGERAYGYTF.